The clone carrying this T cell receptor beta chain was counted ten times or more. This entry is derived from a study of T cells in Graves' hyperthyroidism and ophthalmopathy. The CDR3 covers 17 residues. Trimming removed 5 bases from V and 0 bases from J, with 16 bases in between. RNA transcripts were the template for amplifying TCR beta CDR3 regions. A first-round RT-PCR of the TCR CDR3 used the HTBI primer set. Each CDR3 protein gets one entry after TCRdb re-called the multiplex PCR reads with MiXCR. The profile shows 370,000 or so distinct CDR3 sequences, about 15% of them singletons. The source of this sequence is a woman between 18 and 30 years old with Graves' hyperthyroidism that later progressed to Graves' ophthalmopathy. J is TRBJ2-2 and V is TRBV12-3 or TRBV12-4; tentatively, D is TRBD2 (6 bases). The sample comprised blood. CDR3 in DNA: TGTGCCAGCAGTCCCCCGACTAGAAATACGAACACCGGGGAGCTGTTTTTT. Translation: CASSPPTRNTNTGELFF.